These 21 T cell receptor beta chains originate from one sample sequenced in a study of blood T cell repertoires in COVID-19. Clones were read by immunoSEQ multiplex PCR, and TCRdb kept only the in-frame ones, dropping some. The sample consists of more than 200,000 clones, 70% to 90% of them appearing once. Sequencing was performed on PBMCs or T cells enriched from blood (not recorded which). The receptors stem from a young man who had recovered from COVID-19.

The chain uses TRBV30 and TRBJ1-5, with 8 bases matching TRBD1. The length of the CDR3 is 15 residues. Trimming cost V 1 base and J 2 bases; bases outside gene matches: 4. The germline gives CDR1 GTSNPN, CDR2 SVGIG (reference sequence). Written as DNA, the CDR3 is TGTGCCTGGAGTGGGGCAGGGGGCCGCAATCAGCCCCAGCATTTT. Its translation: CAWSGAGGRNQPQHF.

The V call is TRBV5-1, the J call TRBJ2-1, with 12 bases matching TRBD2. The CDR3 runs 15 residues. Germline CDR1 is SGHRS and CDR2 is YFSETQ. V was clipped by 5 bases and J by 6 bases; unmatched bases: 6. This CDR3 reads CASRLTSGSINEQFF. CDR3 DNA sequence: TGCGCCAGCAGGCTGACTAGCGGGAGTATCAATGAGCAGTTCTTC. Supplemented by reference TRBV5-1 and TRBJ2-1, the full variable domain reads KAGVTQTPRYLIKTRGQQVTLSCSPISGHRSVSWYQQTPGQGLQFLFEYFSETQRNKGNFPGRFSGRQFSNSRSEMNVSTLELGDSALYLCASRLTSGSINEQFFGPGTRLTVL.

J is TRBJ1-2 and V is TRBV30; D not resolved. Germline V gene sequence: CDR1 GTSNPN, CDR2 SVGIG (reference sequence). V dropped 4 bases and J dropped 6 bases, with 24 bases sitting between them. The CDR3 spans 16 residues. The CDR3 loop is CAWKVASEFRPHGYTF. DNA of the CDR3: TGTGCCTGGAAGGTAGCCAGCGAATTCCGCCCTCATGGCTACACCTTC.

This clone was found a few times. The chain has TRBV7-3 and TRBJ2-5; 9 nucleotides line up with TRBD1. From germline, CDR1 is SGHTA and CDR2 FQGTGA. The J segment lost 5 bases and the V segment lost 5 bases, leaving 9 bases of the junction unmatched. This CDR3 has 15 residues. The CDR3, as DNA: TGTGCCAGCAGCCCCGGGACAGGGCGGGGGGAGACCCAGTACTTC. Residues: CASSPGTGRGETQYF.

This chain uses TRBV11-3 with TRBJ2-1, with unresolved D. The CDR3 consists of 15 residues. V was cut by 0 bases and J by 0 bases, with 6 bases left in between. Germline loops: CDR1 SGHNT, CDR2 YENEEA. The chain's CDR3 is CASSLDFSSYNEQFF. CDR3 nucleotide sequence: TGTGCCAGCAGCTTAGACTTTAGCTCCTACAATGAGCAGTTCTTC.

The J gene is TRBJ2-1, the V gene TRBV5-6; TRBD2 matches 9 bases. The V gene end was trimmed by 4 bases and the J gene end by 3 bases; junction bases not matched to a gene: 5. The CDR3 is 15 amino acids. Germline lookup yields CDR1 SGHDT and CDR2 YYEEEE. Here the CDR3 reads CASSHSGRVYNEQFF. DNA for the CDR3: TGTGCCAGCAGCCATAGCGGGAGAGTCTACAATGAGCAGTTCTTC.

This clone showed up just a few times. The chain recombines TRBV7-2 with TRBJ2-2, with 8 bases matching TRBD1. The CDR3 totals 15 residues. In germline, CDR1 is SGHTA, CDR2 FQGNSA. J was trimmed by 6 bases and V by 5 bases; bases with no gene match: 8. The CDR3 region is CASSKRTGFAGELFF. The CDR3 coding sequence is TGTGCCAGCAGCAAACGGACAGGGTTCGCCGGGGAGCTGTTTTTT.

This rearrangement joins TRBV29-1 to TRBJ2-7; 9 positions match TRBD2. Germline CDR1 SQVTM, CDR2 ANQGSEA. This CDR3 is built from 15 residues. V lost 3 bases to trimming and J lost 0 bases; unmatched junction nucleotides: 6. CDR3 DNA: TGCAGCGTTGAGGGCGGGGGGGCTTCCTCCTACGAGCAGTACTTC. As protein: CSVEGGGASSYEQYF.

The chain employs TRBV18 and TRBJ2-1; 8 bases line up with TRBD2. Looked up from germline, CDR1 is KGHSH and CDR2 is LQKENI. Trimming removed 0 bases from V and 8 bases from J; junction bases left unmatched: 3. The CDR3 has 14 amino acids. CDR3 nucleotides: TGTGCCAGCTCACCACCAGCGGGAGACGATGAGCAGTTCTTC. As protein: CASSPPAGDDEQFF.

The rearrangement uses TRBV5-6 and TRBJ1-5, with 8 bases matching TRBD1. Looked up from germline, CDR1 is SGHDT and CDR2 is YYEEEE. The trim removed 4 bases at V and 6 bases at J, leaving 12 bases unmatched. This CDR3 is 16 amino acids long. The CDR3 sequence is CASSRNGQGAGQPQHF. CDR3 sequence (DNA): TGTGCCAGCAGCAGGAACGGTCAGGGGGCGGGTCAGCCCCAGCATTTT. The whole variable domain, remainder taken from reference TRBV5-6 and TRBJ1-5, is DAGVTQSPTHLIKTRGQQVTLRCSPKSGHDTVSWYQQALGQGPQFIFQYYEEEERQRGNFPDRFSGHQFPNYSSELNVNALLLGDSALYLCASSRNGQGAGQPQHFGDGTRLSIL.

The rearrangement joins TRBV30 to TRBJ1-2, with 8 nucleotides matching TRBD1. This CDR3 is 13 amino acids long. The germline CDR1 and CDR2 sequences are GTSNPN and SVGIG (reference sequence). With 5 bases clipped from V and 4 bases from J, the junction kept 6 bases outside the gene matches. The CDR3 nucleotides read TGTGCCTGGCCCAGGGGGCTCACCTATGGCTACACCTTC. It codes for CAWPRGLTYGYTF.

This chain links TRBV11-2 with TRBJ2-1; TRBD2 is a possible D gene (5 bases). Looked up from germline, CDR1 is SGHAT and CDR2 is FQNNGV. The CDR3 is made up of 17 amino acids. Trimming pared 7 bases from V and 8 bases from J, leaving 27 bases between. CDR3 nucleotides: TGTGCCAGCAAGGAGAGTTCTGGTGGGAGTGGTTGGGATGAGCAGTTCTTC. Protein sequence: CASKESSGGSGWDEQFF.

V is TRBV6-5 and J is TRBJ2-7; 7 nucleotides align to TRBD1. In germline, CDR1 is MNHEY, CDR2 SVGAGI. The CDR3 is made up of 15 amino acids. V lost 0 bases, J lost 1 base, and 3 bases stayed unmatched. In DNA, the CDR3 is TGTGCCAGCAGTTACTCGGGGACAGCTTCCTACGAGCAGTACTTC. It codes for CASSYSGTASYEQYF.

The chain couples TRBV2 to TRBJ2-5; TRBD2 aligns across 12 bases. This CDR3 region has 14 residues. With 6 bases clipped from V and 4 bases from J, the junction kept 3 bases outside the gene matches. Germline CDR1 SNHLY, CDR2 FYNNEI. As DNA, the CDR3 is TGTGCCAGCAGAGGGGGACTAGCGGGAGAGACCCAGTACTTC. Translating it yields CASRGGLAGETQYF. Variable domain in full (rest from reference TRBV2 and TRBJ2-5): EPEVTQTPSHQVTQMGQEVILRCVPISNHLYFYWYRQILGQKVEFLVSFYNNEISEKSEIFDDQFSVERPDGSNFTLKIRSTKLEDSAMYFCASRGGLAGETQYFGPGTRLLVL.

The chain couples TRBV5-1 to TRBJ2-1; 8 nucleotides match TRBD2. The V gene's germline CDR1 is SGHRS and CDR2 YFSETQ. This CDR3 contains 16 residues. V gave up 3 bases and J gave up 7 bases; unmatched junction bases: 12. CDR3 DNA sequence: TGCGCCAGCAGCTACGGATCGGGAGGGCCAGAAAATGAGCAGTTCTTC. This codes for CASSYGSGGPENEQFF.

The chain combines TRBV5-1 with TRBJ2-5; TRBD2 matches 11 bases. The CDR3 extends over 19 amino acids. Looked up from germline, CDR1 is SGHRS and CDR2 is YFSETQ. J lost 4 bases, V lost 3 bases, and 17 bases had no gene match. Here the CDR3 DNA reads TGCGCCAGCAGCTCCCTAAGTTCCGGAGTAGCGGGGGGGCTAGAGACCCAGTACTTC. Amino acid sequence: CASSSLSSGVAGGLETQYF.

The rearrangement joins TRBV27 to TRBJ1-2; the D is unclear. From germline, CDR1 is MNHEY and CDR2 SMNVEV (reference sequence). The V end lost 1 base, the J end lost 2 bases, and 8 bases lay between the germline ends. The CDR3 extends over 14 amino acids. CDR3 sequence: CASSLYGQNYGYTF. Here the CDR3 DNA reads TGTGCCAGCAGTTTATATGGGCAGAACTATGGCTACACCTTC.

The chain has TRBV7-2 and TRBJ2-3; TRBD2 matches 12 bases. The germline gives CDR1 SGHTA, CDR2 FQGNSA. V was pared by 2 bases and J by 3 bases, with 9 bases of the junction left unmatched. This CDR3 has 18 amino acids. DNA of the CDR3: TGTGCCAGCAGCTTACCTCCCACTAGCGGGAGGTCAACAGATACGCAGTATTTT. It encodes CASSLPPTSGRSTDTQYF.

V gene TRBV19 combines with J gene TRBJ2-1; D is perhaps TRBD2 (5 bases). Germline-derived CDR1 and CDR2 are LNHDA and SQIVND (reference sequence). V gave up 3 bases and J gave up 6 bases, with 15 bases separating them. The CDR3 totals 15 residues. The CDR3 bases are TGTGCCAGTAGTATTGCCGGGATTGTTTTCAATGAGCAGTTCTTC. This sequence encodes CASSIAGIVFNEQFF.

The rearrangement joins TRBV3-1 (or the pseudogene TRBV3-2) to TRBJ1-6; D ambiguous. V was clipped by 2 bases and J by 5 bases, with 10 bases between them. Per germline, CDR1 LGHDT and CDR2 YNNKEL (reference sequence). The CDR3 spans 15 residues. As DNA, the CDR3 is TGTGCCAGCAGCCAACAACTACTAAATAATTCACCCCTCCACTTT. This codes for CASSQQLLNNSPLHF.

The J gene is TRBJ1-6, the V gene TRBV28; no definite D call. The germline CDR1 and CDR2 sequences are MDHEN and SYDVKM. V was clipped by 1 base and J by 10 bases, with 5 bases between them. The CDR3 consists of 12 residues. The DNA of the CDR3 is TGTGCCAGCAGTTTATCAAGCTCACCCCTCCACTTT. As protein: CASSLSSSPLHF.